These 30 T cell receptor beta chains share one sample of origin, sequenced in a study of T cell responses to AZD1222 COVID-19 vaccine listed by TCRdb under 2021. The meaning of the sample's time point label: baseline before first vaccination. In light of the paper, this sample's treatment or condition label describes: meningococcal conjugate vaccine given as trial control. The receptor library was made with the immunoSEQ multiplex PCR assay. TCRdb holds this immuneACCESS table with in-frame rearrangements only. Some clones are missing; in checked studies, unresolved V genes explain under half, and the rest has no known cause. Counted in this sample were about 83,000 clones; around 87% of them appeared once. Approximately 5% of the sample is taken by the ten largest. Source: peripheral blood, taken on day 0 of MenACWY control vaccination. These receptor sequences come from an adult in good health.

This clone was seen just once. The chain links TRBV29-1 to TRBJ2-1; TRBD1 matches 7 bases. The CDR3 is made up of 15 amino acids. The junction had 9 bases not matched to a gene; V was cut back by 6 bases and J by 1 base. Germline V gene lookup returns CDR1 SQVTM and CDR2 ANQGSEA. The CDR3 loop reads CSVSTPTGSYNEQFF. The DNA for the CDR3 is TGCAGCGTGTCTACCCCGACAGGGTCCTACAATGAGCAGTTCTTC.

This clone appeared a few times. The V gene is TRBV27, the J gene TRBJ1-5, with D uncertain. The CDR3 covers 14 residues. The germline V gene encodes CDR1 MNHEY and CDR2 SMNVEV (reference sequence). Trimming took 3 bases from V and 1 from J, leaving 7 bases between them. DNA for the CDR3: TGTGCCAGCAGTTTTTCGGAGAGCAATCAGCCCCAGCATTTT. Residues: CASSFSESNQPQHF.

The CDR3 here is CASRPGTGYGYTF. In DNA form, the CDR3 reads TGTGCCAGCAGGCCCGGGACAGGCTATGGCTACACCTTC. This rearrangement joins TRBV28 to TRBJ1-2, with 8 nucleotides matching TRBD1. The CDR3 consists of 13 residues. J was trimmed by 4 bases and V by 6 bases; bases with no gene match: 4. Germline loops: CDR1 MDHEN, CDR2 SYDVKM.

The V and J genes are TRBV24-1 and TRBJ2-1, with 9 bases matching TRBD2. The J segment lost 5 bases and the V segment lost 4 bases, leaving 5 bases of the junction unmatched. CDR3 length: 15 amino acids. Germline V gives CDR1 KGHDR, CDR2 SFDVKD. Here the CDR3 DNA reads TGTGCCACCAGTGACCGAAGACTAGCGGACAATGAGCAGTTCTTC. Amino acids: CATSDRRLADNEQFF.

This clone appeared once. V usage is TRBV12-5 and J usage is TRBJ2-5; the D call may be TRBD1 or TRBD2 (7 bases each). Germline V gene lookup returns CDR1 LGHNT and CDR2 FRNRAP. This CDR3 region has 15 residues. The V and J ends lost 7 bases and 4 bases respectively, with 19 bases between them. As DNA, the CDR3 is TGTGCTAGTGCCCCTAGCACAGGGGAGGGAGAGACCCAGTACTTC. Translating it yields CASAPSTGEGETQYF.

There are a few counts of this clone. The chain joins TRBV6-2 or TRBV6-3 to TRBJ1-5; the match to TRBD1 covers 7 bases. The J segment lost 11 bases and the V segment lost 4 bases, leaving 5 bases of the junction unmatched. The CDR3 runs to 12 residues. Germline V lookup: CDR1 MNHEY, CDR2 SVGEGT. This chain's CDR3 is CASSWGGQSQHF. In DNA form, the CDR3 reads TGTGCCAGCAGTTGGGGGGGACAGTCCCAGCATTTT.

V and J are TRBV21-1 and TRBJ1-4. TRBV21-1 is shown as a pseudogene. The CDR3 is 10 residues long. The CDR3 loop reads CASRGEKLFF. In DNA, the CDR3 is TGTGCCAGTCGCGGCGAAAAACTGTTTTTT.

The chain carries TRBV7-2 and TRBJ2-5; D possibly corresponds to TRBD1 (5 bases). Germline CDR1 is SGHTA and CDR2 is FQGNSA. V was shortened by 5 bases and J by 5 bases, with 12 bases between the two germline ends. The CDR3 spans 13 residues. The CDR3 protein is CASSQLRAETQYF. CDR3 DNA: TGTGCCAGCAGCCAACTCAGGGCTGAGACCCAGTACTTC.

The chain employs TRBV19 and TRBJ2-7; 13 bases are shared with TRBD2. Germline assignment: CDR1 LNHDA and CDR2 SQIVND (reference sequence). This CDR3 has 18 amino acids. The trim removed 8 bases at V and 0 bases at J, leaving 13 bases unmatched. CDR3 residues: CASQKRTSGSSSSYEQYF. DNA for the CDR3: TGTGCCAGTCAGAAACGGACTAGCGGGAGCTCCAGCTCCTACGAGCAGTACTTC.

The chain combines TRBV20-1 with TRBJ1-2, with 7 bases matching TRBD1. Looked up from germline, CDR1 is DFQATT and CDR2 is SNEGSKA (reference sequence). The CDR3 length is 11 residues. J lost 8 bases, V lost 3 bases, and 3 bases had no gene match. CDR3 DNA sequence: TGCAGTGCTAGCGGGACAGACGGCTACACCTTC. It is translated as CSASGTDGYTF.

The V and J genes are TRBV9 and TRBJ1-1, with D possibly matching TRBD1 (5 bases). This CDR3 is built from 14 residues. V was trimmed by 3 bases and J by 1 base, leaving 10 bases between them. CDR1 SGDLS and CDR2 YYNGEE come from the germline V gene. The CDR3: CASSAQGTNTEAFF. The CDR3, as DNA: TGTGCCAGCAGCGCGCAGGGAACGAACACTGAAGCTTTCTTT.

This clone was seen only once. The CDR3 loop is CASQKGGRPASTDTQYF. The CDR3 DNA reads TGTGCCAGCCAAAAGGGGGGGCGCCCCGCTAGCACAGATACGCAGTATTTT. The V call is TRBV5-4, the J call TRBJ2-3; possibly TRBD2 for D (7 bases). The germline gives CDR1 SGHNT, CDR2 YYREEE (reference sequence). The CDR3 covers 17 residues. V lost 7 bases and J lost 0, with 21 bases in between. The full variable domain, with the rest looked up from reference TRBV5-4 and TRBJ2-3, is ETGVTQSPTHLIKTRGQQVTLRCSSQSGHNTVSWYQQALGQGPQFIFQYYREEENGRGNFPPRFSGLQFPNYSSELNVNALELDDSALYLCASQKGGRPASTDTQYFGPGTRLTVL.

The chain couples TRBV4-3 to TRBJ2-3, with 8 nucleotides matching TRBD2. Trimming removed 6 bases from V and 5 bases from J; junction bases left unmatched: 10. The germline V gene encodes CDR1 LGHNA and CDR2 YSLEER. The CDR3 runs to 15 residues. CDR3 region: CASSLTGGNGDTQYF. CDR3 DNA: TGCGCCAGCAGTCTCACGGGGGGGAATGGAGATACGCAGTATTTT.

The V call is TRBV5-1, the J call TRBJ2-7, with D perhaps given as TRBD1 or TRBD2 (6 bases each). The CDR3 length is 15 residues. Germline V gene lookup returns CDR1 SGHRS and CDR2 YFSETQ. V gave up 0 bases and J gave up 2 bases, with 12 bases separating them. This CDR3 is CASSLDGGRTYEQYF. In DNA, the CDR3 is TGCGCCAGCAGCTTGGATGGGGGGCGGACCTACGAGCAGTACTTC.

The V and J genes are TRBV7-9 and TRBJ2-3, with 9 bases lining up with TRBD1. This CDR3 has 15 amino acids. Germline V CDR1 and CDR2: SEHNR, FQNEAQ (reference sequence). The J segment lost 3 bases and the V segment lost 4 bases, leaving 5 bases of the junction unmatched. Written as DNA, the CDR3 is TGTGCCAGCAGCTACCGGGACAGGGTTACAGATACGCAGTATTTT. Its translation is CASSYRDRVTDTQYF.

The V gene is TRBV11-2, the J gene TRBJ1-3; D is unclear. The germline V gene has CDR1 SGHAT and CDR2 FQNNGV. This CDR3 has 16 residues. V dropped 5 bases and J dropped 0 bases, with 14 bases sitting between them. The CDR3 loop is CASSPRARSSGNTIYF. For the CDR3, the DNA is TGTGCCAGCAGCCCACGGGCGCGAAGCTCTGGAAACACCATATATTTT.

This chain links TRBV5-6 with TRBJ2-7; D perhaps matches TRBD2 (5 bases). The germline V and J ends were trimmed by 0 bases and 5 bases, with 12 bases remaining between them. CDR1 is SGHDT, CDR2 YYEEEE, per germline. The CDR3 runs to 14 residues. The CDR3 DNA reads as TGTGCCAGCAGCTTGGTGGAGAGGGCCAACGAGCAGTACTTC. It yields the protein CASSLVERANEQYF. Using reference TRBV5-6 and TRBJ2-7 for the parts outside the CDR3, the full variable domain is DAGVTQSPTHLIKTRGQQVTLRCSPKSGHDTVSWYQQALGQGPQFIFQYYEEEERQRGNFPDRFSGHQFPNYSSELNVNALLLGDSALYLCASSLVERANEQYFGPGTRLTVT.

The chain combines TRBV4-3 with TRBJ1-1; possibly TRBD1 for D (5 bases). The germline V and J ends were trimmed by 2 bases and 0 bases, with 16 bases remaining between them. In germline, CDR1 is LGHNA, CDR2 YSLEER. The CDR3 has 17 amino acids. In DNA form, the CDR3 reads TGCGCCAGCAGCCAAAGGGACCGTCAAACCCTGAACACTGAAGCTTTCTTT. It translates to CASSQRDRQTLNTEAFF.

This clone was seen more than once but under ten times. This chain connects TRBV15 to TRBJ2-1; 7 bases map to TRBD2. J was trimmed by 8 bases and V by 5 bases; bases with no gene match: 3. The CDR3 runs to 12 residues. Germline lookup yields CDR1 LNHNV and CDR2 YYDKDF (reference sequence). The CDR3: CATSPAGDEQFF. CDR3 bases: TGTGCCACCAGCCCTGCGGGGGATGAGCAGTTCTTC.

This CDR3 reads CASSPQAVGTEAFF. The CDR3 DNA is TGTGCCAGCAGCCCACAGGCCGTGGGCACTGAAGCTTTCTTT. This chain joins TRBV7-2 and TRBJ1-1; D perhaps matches TRBD1 (5 bases). There are 14 residues in the CDR3. The germline gives CDR1 SGHTA, CDR2 FQGNSA. Trimming removed 5 bases from V and 4 bases from J, with 14 bases in between.

The genes are TRBV7-3 and TRBJ2-5; 9 positions agree with TRBD2. Germline V gene data show CDR1 as SGHTA and CDR2 as FQGTGA. The CDR3 is 19 residues long. The junction had 20 bases not matched to a gene; V was cut back by 4 bases and J by 5 bases. The CDR3 loop reads CASSSTQARGLAGMETQYF. The DNA for the CDR3 is TGTGCCAGCAGCTCCACCCAAGCCCGGGGGCTAGCGGGAATGGAGACCCAGTACTTC.

This clone was recorded only once. The V and J genes are TRBV2 and TRBJ2-3; TRBD1 matches 7 bases. Trimming at V came to 8 bases and at J to 5 bases, leaving 13 bases not matched to a gene. The CDR3 is 15 residues long. Germline V CDR1 and CDR2: SNHLY, FYNNEI. CDR3 bases: TGTGCCAGCCTTAGGGCGACAGGGACGGGAGATACGCAGTATTTT. Translated: CASLRATGTGDTQYF.

V and J are TRBV27 and TRBJ1-1; weak D call: TRBD1 (6 bases). Looked up from germline, CDR1 is MNHEY and CDR2 is SMNVEV (reference sequence). V gave up 4 bases and J gave up 3 bases, with 15 bases separating them. The CDR3 is 15 amino acids. CDR3: CASSSVGAGDTEAFF. In DNA, the CDR3 is TGTGCCAGCAGTTCCGTGGGGGCGGGCGACACTGAAGCTTTCTTT.

The chain combines TRBV6-5 with TRBJ1-2, with 7 positions matching TRBD1. Germline V lookup: CDR1 MNHEY, CDR2 SVGAGI. The CDR3 consists of 13 residues. V dropped 6 bases and J dropped 11; count of bases not matched to a gene: 12. Here the CDR3 reads CASSKTGTVGYTF. The CDR3 bases are TGTGCCAGCAGCAAGACCGGGACAGTGGGTTACACCTTC.

V usage is TRBV27 and J usage is TRBJ2-3; 10 bases are shared with TRBD2. CDR3 length: 16 amino acids. The trim removed 4 bases at V and 0 bases at J, leaving 4 bases unmatched. Looked up from germline, CDR1 is MNHEY and CDR2 is SMNVEV (reference sequence). CDR3 coding DNA: TGTGCCAGCAGTTCCCTAGCGGGAGCGAGCACAGATACGCAGTATTTT. This translates into CASSSLAGASTDTQYF.

J is TRBJ1-2 and V is TRBV10-3; 7 nucleotides line up with TRBD1. V lost 6 bases to trimming and J lost 5 bases; unmatched junction nucleotides: 12. The CDR3 has 15 residues. Germline loops: CDR1 ENHRY, CDR2 SYGVKD. CDR3 coding DNA: TGTGCCATCAGGGACGACAGGGCCAATCCGTATGGCTACACCTTC. Amino acids: CAIRDDRANPYGYTF.

The chain recombines TRBV5-6 with TRBJ2-2; 8 bases match TRBD2. Germline V gives CDR1 SGHDT, CDR2 YYEEEE. This CDR3 region has 15 residues. The V segment lost 2 bases and the J segment 4 bases; nucleotides outside the gene matches: 4. The CDR3 sequence: CASSFGLAGTGELFF. Here the CDR3 DNA reads TGTGCCAGCAGCTTCGGACTAGCAGGCACCGGGGAGCTGTTTTTT.

This clone has a single count. The chain carries TRBV28 and TRBJ1-2; 10 bases are shared with TRBD1. The germline V gene has CDR1 MDHEN and CDR2 SYDVKM. CDR3 length: 16 residues. V lost 2 bases, J lost 8 bases, and 11 bases stayed unmatched. The DNA for the CDR3 is TGTGCCAGCAGTTTACCCCCTGTCGACAGGGGGCGCGGCTACACCTTC. It codes for CASSLPPVDRGRGYTF.

The rearrangement joins TRBV12-3 or TRBV12-4 to TRBJ1-2; D not certain. Trimming left V 3 bases short and J 0 bases short, with 5 bases between. The CDR3 is made up of 13 amino acids. The chain's CDR3 is CASSFNSNYGYTF. CDR3 DNA sequence: TGTGCCAGCAGTTTTAATTCTAACTATGGCTACACCTTC.

This sequence joins TRBV4-3 and TRBJ1-5; 9 bases match TRBD1. J was trimmed by 5 bases and V by 1 base; bases with no gene match: 0. The CDR3 loop spans 14 amino acids. Germline V gives CDR1 LGHNA, CDR2 YSLEER. The CDR3 loop reads CASSQGQGDQPQHF. CDR3 DNA: TGCGCCAGCAGCCAAGGACAGGGGGATCAGCCCCAGCATTTT.